This T cell receptor beta chain was obtained from a study of blood T cell repertoires in COVID-19. The ends were cut back, 4 bases at V and 4 bases at J, with 11 bases in the middle. This CDR3 has 14 amino acids. Germline loops: CDR1 LNHNV, CDR2 YYDKDF (reference sequence). Clones were read by immunoSEQ multiplex PCR, and TCRdb kept only the in-frame ones, dropping some. Of about 26,000 clones listed, around 89% are singletons. Sequenced sample: peripheral blood. The V and J genes are TRBV15 and TRBJ1-5; D is possibly TRBD1 (6 bases). This TCR was recovered from a man between 65 and 79 years old with acute or convalescent COVID-19. In nucleotides, the CDR3 is TGTGCCACCAGCACACAGACAGGAAATCAGCCCCAGCATTTT. Amino acids: CATSTQTGNQPQHF. The variable domain in full, completed from reference TRBV15 and TRBJ1-5, reads DAMVIQNPRYQVTQFGKPVTLSCSQTLNHNVMYWYQQKSSQAPKLLFHYYDKDFNNEADTPDNFQSRRPNTSFCFLDIRSPGLGDTAMYLCATSTQTGNQPQHFGDGTRLSIL.